This T cell receptor (beta chain) was found in a study of blood T cell repertoires in COVID-19. Study context: Whether acute or convalescent, the COVID-19 samples came from the United States, Italy and Spain. T cells, B-cell-depleted T cells, or PBMCs provided the cDNA or gDNA that served as material.

Recruited during active infection, patients (from Seattle) were subsequently followed longitudinally. Per the authors' pipeline: Amplification from reference gene primers served as the basis for estimated nucleated cell counts. The data were produced by immunoSEQ multiplex PCR, yet TCRdb's version contains in-frame clones alone and is incomplete. The V and J calls and clone size are taken from that table; D and trimming were inferred from the DNA. The sample shows fewer than 450,000 clones, approximately 88% of them seen only once. This clonotype was obtained from a woman aged 50 to 65 with COVID-19, enrolled during active disease. Specimen: peripheral blood.

As DNA, the CDR3 is TGTGCCTGGAGTTGGGGGGGCACAGATACGCAGTATTTT. It translates to CAWSWGGTDTQYF. The chain is built from TRBV30 and TRBJ2-3; weak D call: TRBD2 (6 bases). The V end lost 2 bases, the J end lost 1 base, and 7 bases lay between the germline ends. The CDR3 covers 13 residues. Germline V gene sequence: CDR1 GTSNPN, CDR2 SVGIG (reference sequence).